The rows below give T cell receptor beta chains drawn from one sample of a study of blood T cell repertoires in COVID-19. Clones were read by immunoSEQ multiplex PCR, and TCRdb kept only the in-frame ones, dropping some. Of a few hundred thousand clones in the sample, roughly 85% were seen once. Sequencing was done on a sample of PBMCs or T cells enriched from blood (not recorded which). The receptors derive from a woman between 45 and 65 years old who had been exposed to COVID-19. Each CDR3 is given with its conserved first and last residue. Each record gives: V gene, D gene, CDR3 protein. A D gene is named only where the DNA matches it firmly.

v_call: TRBV21-1
d_call: .
cdr3_aa: CARVTGGISPLHF

v_call: TRBV6-1
d_call: .
cdr3_aa: CASSESPQVRSPLHF

v_call: TRBV5-4
d_call: .
cdr3_aa: CASSRENLGYGYTF

v_call: TRBV4-3
d_call: .
cdr3_aa: CASSQDRDGGTEAFF

v_call: TRBV10-2
d_call: .
cdr3_aa: CASRPIGTNQPQHF

v_call: TRBV6-5
d_call: TRBD1
cdr3_aa: CASSYLGGSQNIQYF

v_call: TRBV7-9
d_call: .
cdr3_aa: CASSSSPGDQPQHF

v_call: TRBV29-1
d_call: .
cdr3_aa: CSVEVGLEDGYTF

v_call: TRBV19
d_call: .
cdr3_aa: CASSMFRGAGAKNIQYF

v_call: TRBV4-2
d_call: TRBD2
cdr3_aa: CASSPTPGGGSTDTQYF

v_call: TRBV3-1/TRBV3-2
d_call: .
cdr3_aa: CASGLRSFGNTIYF

v_call: TRBV10-2
d_call: TRBD2
cdr3_aa: CASSAGGRRGYEQYF

v_call: TRBV10-2
d_call: .
cdr3_aa: CASSESTGPETQYF

v_call: TRBV25-1
d_call: .
cdr3_aa: CASSGGGFLSQPQHF

v_call: TRBV10-3
d_call: .
cdr3_aa: CATLSGQYGYTF

v_call: TRBV12-3/TRBV12-4
d_call: .
cdr3_aa: CASSLGTDYGYTF

v_call: TRBV14
d_call: .
cdr3_aa: CASSQDYRATNEKLFF

v_call: TRBV29-1
d_call: .
cdr3_aa: CSVALTGNTEAFF

v_call: TRBV24-1
d_call: .
cdr3_aa: CATSRGFEQFF

v_call: TRBV10-3
d_call: .
cdr3_aa: CAISQGVDLQPQHF

v_call: TRBV18
d_call: TRBD1
cdr3_aa: CASSPSRQGTTDTQYF

v_call: TRBV5-8
d_call: .
cdr3_aa: CASSLGLYSNQPQHF

v_call: TRBV2
d_call: .
cdr3_aa: CASSPDGKNEKLFF

v_call: TRBV5-3
d_call: TRBD2
cdr3_aa: CARSLVGPKRGAYEQYF

v_call: TRBV7-8
d_call: TRBD1
cdr3_aa: CASSLGGQGTIF

v_call: TRBV19
d_call: .
cdr3_aa: CASSAPDQPQHF

v_call: TRBV7-2
d_call: .
cdr3_aa: CASSLPFRGERGYTF

v_call: TRBV2
d_call: TRBD1
cdr3_aa: CASSDLLGGVTGVGYGYTF

v_call: TRBV10-1
d_call: TRBD2
cdr3_aa: CASSEWASGGLDEQYF

v_call: TRBV5-8
d_call: TRBD1
cdr3_aa: CASSSRGLSNQPQHF

v_call: TRBV24-1
d_call: .
cdr3_aa: CATSDSRGIDTEAFF

v_call: TRBV30
d_call: .
cdr3_aa: CAWSQARGTEAFF

v_call: TRBV11-2
d_call: .
cdr3_aa: CASSLLGASYEQYF

v_call: TRBV10-3
d_call: .
cdr3_aa: CAISEAGRTGELFF

v_call: TRBV5-5
d_call: .
cdr3_aa: CASSLGEEVTQYF

v_call: TRBV29-1
d_call: .
cdr3_aa: CSVVTGANGYTF

v_call: TRBV4-1
d_call: TRBD1
cdr3_aa: CASSQEVGQGIKIGTNEKLFF

v_call: TRBV11-2
d_call: TRBD1
cdr3_aa: CASSLWDRERNTEAFF

v_call: TRBV29-1
d_call: TRBD1
cdr3_aa: CSVGQGIGNTIYF

v_call: TRBV2
d_call: TRBD2
cdr3_aa: CASRVIAGIDNEQFF

v_call: TRBV5-5
d_call: .
cdr3_aa: CASTSREVRNEQFF

v_call: TRBV28
d_call: TRBD1
cdr3_aa: CASSFGTASYGYTF

v_call: TRBV27
d_call: TRBD1
cdr3_aa: CASSYRGRADTQYF

v_call: TRBV5-1
d_call: .
cdr3_aa: CASSWAGAPQNGYTF

v_call: TRBV7-7
d_call: .
cdr3_aa: CASSLDGRHYEQYF

v_call: TRBV13
d_call: TRBD1
cdr3_aa: CASSFRTGTHEQYF

v_call: TRBV7-9
d_call: .
cdr3_aa: CASRLEGRGGYTF

v_call: TRBV7-6
d_call: TRBD1
cdr3_aa: CASSLGTGGIYGYTF